The 30 T cell receptor beta chains in this list originate from one sample, sequenced in a study of T cells in Graves' hyperthyroidism and ophthalmopathy (dated by TCRdb to about 2019). Library prep was done by multiplex PCR. This sample was sequenced with an Illumina HiSeq 2000. The TCR beta CDR3 regions were amplified from RNA transcripts. For the first round of RT-PCR on the TCR CDR3, the HTBI primer set was used together with the Qiagen OneStep RT-PCR kit. TCRdb ran its own pipeline on the public reads, namely fastp trimming at Q25 and MiXCR clone calling, and kept in-frame beta chains. A single entry per CDR3 protein holds the most common genes and DNA from its merged rows. The sample data list around 250,000 distinct CDR3 sequences, and over 15% of these were observed just once. Around 30% of the sample is held by the ten biggest clonotypes. The specimen was blood. These receptors originate from a woman between 18 and 29 years old with Graves' ophthalmopathy.

This clonotype was observed at least ten times. This rearrangement joins TRBV13 to TRBJ2-7, with D possibly matching TRBD1 (5 bases). Germline V gene lookup returns CDR1 PRHDT and CDR2 FYEKMQ (reference sequence). V lost 5 bases, J lost 1 base, and 18 bases lay in between. The length of the CDR3 is 16 residues. The CDR3 DNA sequence: TGTGCCAGCAGCACGGTATTAGAAGACAGATCCTACGAGCAGTACTTC. It specifies CASSTVLEDRSYEQYF.

This clonotype was detected many times. The chain couples TRBV28 to TRBJ2-2, with D perhaps matching TRBD2 (6 bases). Germline CDR1 MDHEN, CDR2 SYDVKM. This CDR3 contains 15 residues. V dropped 2 bases and J dropped 3 bases, with 10 bases sitting between them. The CDR3 protein is CASSLAGLYTGELFF. The CDR3 DNA reads as TGTGCCAGCAGTTTAGCGGGGCTTTACACCGGGGAGCTGTTTTTT.

Regarding this clonotype: A much larger clone lies one base from this, so it may be a read error. This chain connects TRBV20-1 to TRBJ1-1; 9 nucleotides align to TRBD1. The V and J ends lost 1 base and 6 bases, in that order; junction bases with no gene match: 3. The CDR3 contains 13 residues. From germline, CDR1 is DFQATT and CDR2 SNEGSKA (reference sequence). CDR3 in DNA: TGCAGTGCTAGAGGGACAGGGGACGCTGAAGCTTTCTTT. Translating it yields CSARGTGDAEAFF.

The chain links TRBV7-9 to TRBJ1-1, with D maybe TRBD1 (5 bases). CDR3 length: 13 amino acids. Trimming removed 4 bases from V and 6 bases from J, with 12 bases in between. Germline V lookup: CDR1 SEHNR, CDR2 FQNEAQ (reference sequence). The CDR3 DNA reads as TGTGCCAGCAGCTCATTCCCGGGGCCTGAAGCTTTCTTT. Protein sequence: CASSSFPGPEAFF.

In its sample, this clonotype was seen a few times. V is TRBV3-1 and J is TRBJ2-6, with D unresolved. V gave up 6 bases and J gave up 0 bases, with 9 bases separating them. Germline CDR1 and CDR2: LGHDT and YNNKEL (reference sequence). This CDR3 has 15 residues. CDR3 DNA: TGTGCCAGCAGGGGCAGCTCCTCTGGGGCCAACGTCCTGACTTTC. Translating it yields CASRGSSSGANVLTF.

The rearrangement links TRBV6-1 to TRBJ2-7; no clear D gene. The CDR3 loop spans 16 amino acids. Germline V lookup: CDR1 MNHNS, CDR2 SASEGT. V shed 3 bases and J shed 2 bases, with 17 bases lying between them. The DNA of the CDR3 is TGTGCCAGCAGTGAGGCAGGCGGTCTATCCCCCTACGAGCAGTACTTC. Protein: CASSEAGGLSPYEQYF.

This clonotype was counted ten times or more. This chain joins TRBV29-1 and TRBJ2-1; D gene unclear. Trimming cost V 4 bases and J 0 bases, with 7 bases left between them. Germline CDR1 is SQVTM and CDR2 is ANQGSEA. The length of the CDR3 is 13 residues. CDR3 coding DNA: TGCAGCGTTGCCCAGAGCTCCTACAATGAGCAGTTCTTC. Translated: CSVAQSSYNEQFF.

This clonotype was seen ten or more times. V gene TRBV29-1 combines with J gene TRBJ2-1, with D perhaps TRBD2 (6 bases). CDR1 is SQVTM and CDR2 is ANQGSEA in the germline V gene. The ends were cut back, 6 bases at V and 1 base at J, with 10 bases in the middle. This CDR3 spans 13 amino acids. The CDR3 nucleotides read TGCAGCGTAGAGCGGGCATCCTACAATGAGCAGTTCTTC. Translated, it gives CSVERASYNEQFF.

This clonotype was counted at least ten times. The chain links TRBV28 to TRBJ1-5; D gene ambiguous. The CDR3 totals 17 residues. V lost 5 bases, J lost 5 bases, and 22 bases lay in between. CDR1 is MDHEN and CDR2 is SYDVKM in the germline V gene. CDR3 protein: CASSPPKSGPTHQPQHF. In DNA, the CDR3 is TGTGCCAGCAGTCCGCCAAAATCCGGGCCCACCCATCAGCCCCAGCATTTT.

This clonotype was counted many times. The chain joins TRBV4-1 to TRBJ2-3; D call uncertain. Germline CDR1 MGHRA, CDR2 YSYEKL. The CDR3 runs 13 residues. Trimming cost V 4 bases and J 3 bases, with 8 bases left between them. CDR3 residues: CASSPGWTDTQYF. CDR3 DNA: TGCGCCAGCAGCCCCGGGTGGACAGATACGCAGTATTTT.

The chain joins TRBV10-3 to TRBJ1-6; 7 positions match TRBD1. The CDR3 is 15 residues long. The V and J ends lost 5 bases and 2 bases, in that order; junction bases with no gene match: 3. The V gene's germline CDR1 is ENHRY and CDR2 SYGVKD. This chain's CDR3 is CAISFGTAYNSPLHF. The CDR3 coding sequence is TGTGCCATCAGTTTCGGGACAGCCTATAATTCACCCCTCCACTTT.

This chain uses TRBV20-1 with TRBJ2-3, with D perhaps being TRBD1 or TRBD2 (5 bases each). CDR1 and CDR2 from the germline V gene are DFQATT and SNEGSKA (reference sequence). The V gene lost 3 bases and the J gene lost 6 bases, with 16 bases spanning the gap. The length of the CDR3 is 14 residues. The CDR3 is CSARAGTGPDTQYF. The CDR3, as DNA: TGCAGTGCTAGGGCCGGGACGGGGCCCGATACGCAGTATTTT.

This clonotype showed up many times. The CDR3, as DNA: TGTGCCAGCAGTTTAAGATTGGGAGGGGGACTCTACAATGAGCAGTTCTTC. Translating gives CASSLRLGGGLYNEQFF. The chain links TRBV28 to TRBJ2-1; D may be TRBD2 (7 bases). The CDR3 is made up of 17 amino acids. CDR1 MDHEN and CDR2 SYDVKM come from the germline V gene. Trimming took off 2 bases at V and 3 bases at J, with 17 bases between the two ends.

This clonotype was counted ten times or more. The rearrangement joins TRBV13 to TRBJ2-7; TRBD2 aligns across 7 bases. Germline CDR1 reads PRHDT; CDR2 reads FYEKMQ (reference sequence). The V and J ends lost 4 bases and 6 bases, in that order; junction bases with no gene match: 0. There are 11 residues in the CDR3. The CDR3 protein is CASSWGGEQYF. For the CDR3, the DNA is TGTGCCAGCAGCTGGGGGGGCGAGCAGTACTTC. Full variable domain (missing parts from reference TRBV13 and TRBJ2-7): AAGVIQSPRHLIKEKRETATLKCYPIPRHDTVYWYQQGPGQDPQFLISFYEKMQSDKGSIPDRFSAQQFSDYHSELNMSSLELGDSALYFCASSWGGEQYFGPGTRLTVT.

This clonotype has more than one count but fewer than ten. A much larger clonotype is one base distant, so this may be a read error. The chain couples TRBV12-3 or TRBV12-4 to TRBJ1-1; TRBD1 matches 7 bases. CDR3 length: 14 amino acids. V was clipped by 6 bases and J by 4 bases; unmatched bases: 8. The CDR3 protein is CASSSRGLGTEAFF. CDR3 DNA sequence: TGTGCCAGCAGCTCTAGGGGGCTTGGCACTGAAGCTTTCTTT.

This clonotype was detected ten times or more. The chain carries TRBV6-1 and TRBJ2-5; 9 bases line up with TRBD1. Trimming removed 6 bases from V and 4 bases from J; junction bases left unmatched: 6. In germline, CDR1 is MNHNS, CDR2 SASEGT. The length of the CDR3 is 14 residues. The CDR3 loop reads CASSSGTGIETQYF. CDR3 nucleotide sequence: TGTGCCAGCAGCTCCGGGACAGGGATAGAGACCCAGTACTTC.

This clonotype showed up many times. This chain links TRBV28 with TRBJ2-3; either TRBD1 or TRBD2 may supply D (7 bases each). Germline loops: CDR1 MDHEN, CDR2 SYDVKM. This CDR3 spans 14 amino acids. V was trimmed by 6 bases and J by 5 bases, leaving 15 bases between them. Written as DNA, the CDR3 is TGTGCCAGCAGCGACAGGGACTACCGAGATACGCAGTATTTT. Translating gives CASSDRDYRDTQYF.

This clonotype was observed many times. Germline is not matched at one junction end, which may reflect a read error. The gene calls are TRBV28 and TRBJ1-2; D uncertain. CDR3 length equals 14 residues. CDR1 is MDHEN and CDR2 is SYDVKM in the germline V gene. The CDR3 region has the DNA TGTGCCAGCAGTTTGAGGGCCTTTCTCTATGGCAACACCTTC. This gives the protein CASSLRAFLYGNTF.

The V gene is TRBV7-8, the J gene TRBJ2-7; 7 bases fit TRBD2. This CDR3 region has 12 residues. Germline V gives CDR1 SGHVS, CDR2 FQNEAQ. V gave up 3 bases and J gave up 7 bases; unmatched junction bases: 3. The CDR3: CASSFWGGEQYF. For the CDR3, the DNA is TGTGCCAGCAGCTTTTGGGGGGGGGAGCAGTACTTC.

In this sample, this clonotype turned up many times. This CDR3 reads CSAGRAGVTYNEQFF. The CDR3 nucleotides are TGCAGTGCAGGACGAGCGGGGGTAACTTACAATGAGCAGTTCTTC. The genes are TRBV20-1 and TRBJ2-1; 8 bases line up with TRBD2. From germline, CDR1 is DFQATT and CDR2 SNEGSKA (reference sequence). The CDR3 sequence is 15 residues long. The trim removed 6 bases at V and 4 bases at J, leaving 11 bases unmatched.

This clonotype occurred many times. The chain joins TRBV6-1 to TRBJ2-7; 7 bases align to TRBD1. Germline values: CDR1 MNHNS, CDR2 SASEGT. This CDR3 region has 13 residues. Unmatched junction bases numbered 4, after V lost 6 bases and J lost 2 bases. CDR3 DNA: TGTGCCAGCAGGGGGACAGTCGCCTACGAGCAGTACTTC. This sequence encodes CASRGTVAYEQYF.

This clonotype was detected ten times or more. The V call is TRBV20-1, the J call TRBJ2-5, with D unclear. The CDR3 has 13 residues. Looked up from germline, CDR1 is DFQATT and CDR2 is SNEGSKA (reference sequence). Trimming pared 6 bases from V and 5 bases from J, leaving 16 bases between. CDR3 loop: CSAREPARETQYF. CDR3 coding DNA: TGCAGTGCCCGCGAGCCAGCTCGGGAGACCCAGTACTTC.

This clonotype occurred many times. The V call is TRBV4-2, the J call TRBJ2-3; 13 bases are shared with TRBD2. Trimming took 4 bases from V and 4 from J; bases not matched to a gene: 8. From germline, CDR1 is LGHNA and CDR2 YNFKEQ. This CDR3 is 17 amino acids long. CDR3 loop: CASSRARTSGSADTQYF. The CDR3 bases are TGTGCCAGCAGCCGAGCCAGGACTAGCGGGAGCGCAGATACGCAGTATTTT.

This clonotype was recorded many times. An end of the junction differs from the germline gene, which may be a read error. The gene calls are TRBV7-9 and TRBJ2-5; D might be TRBD1 or TRBD2, each matching 7 bases. This CDR3 spans 13 amino acids. CDR1 SEHNR and CDR2 FQNEAQ come from the germline V gene (reference sequence). Here the CDR3 reads CANSGDRSRTQYF. DNA of the CDR3: TGTGCCAACAGCGGGGACAGAAGCAGGACCCAGTACTTC. The full variable domain, rest sourced from reference TRBV7-9 and TRBJ2-5, is DTGVSQNPRHKITKRGQNVTFRCDPISEHNRLYWYRQTLGQGPEFLTYFQNEAQLEKSRLLSDRFSAERPKGSFSTLEIQRTEQGDSAMYLCANSGDRSRTQYFGPGTRLLVL.

This clonotype was detected a few times. This rearrangement joins TRBV20-1 to TRBJ2-2, with D possibly being TRBD1 (5 bases). Germline V gene lookup returns CDR1 DFQATT and CDR2 SNEGSKA (reference sequence). V lost 6 bases and J 4 bases, leaving 9 bases between the germline ends. The CDR3 is 12 amino acids. CDR3 loop: CSAPRGTGELFF. In DNA form, the CDR3 reads TGCAGTGCCCCTAGGGGCACCGGGGAGCTGTTTTTT.

The table lists this clonotype with a few counts. In DNA form, the CDR3 reads TGTGCCAGTAGATCGGGACTAAGAAGAGCAGATACGCAGTATTTT. Its protein is CASRSGLRRADTQYF. The V and J genes are TRBV19 and TRBJ2-3; 7 bases are shared with TRBD2. The germline CDR1 and CDR2 sequences are LNHDA and SQIVND (reference sequence). The CDR3 is 15 amino acids. J lost 4 bases, V lost 6 bases, and 10 bases had no gene match.

This clonotype was seen ten or more times. The gene calls are TRBV6-5 and TRBJ1-1, with 8 positions matching TRBD1. Germline CDR1 MNHEY, CDR2 SVGAGI. V was pared by 0 bases and J by 4 bases, with 4 bases of the junction left unmatched. This CDR3 region has 15 residues. The CDR3: CASSYSTGAGTEAFF. The CDR3 DNA is TGTGCCAGCAGTTACTCGACAGGGGCTGGCACTGAAGCTTTCTTT.

The genes are TRBV5-1 and TRBJ1-1; tentative D call: TRBD1 (6 bases). V was pared by 4 bases and J by 4 bases, with 14 bases between. This CDR3 has 14 residues. CDR1 SGHRS and CDR2 YFSETQ come from the germline V gene. The CDR3 here is CASSESTGITEAFF. The DNA for the CDR3 is TGCGCCAGCAGCGAGTCTACAGGGATCACTGAAGCTTTCTTT.

Turning to this clonotype: Given a much more abundant clone one base away, this may be a read error. The chain links TRBV6-1 to TRBJ2-7; 10 positions agree with TRBD2. The V gene's germline CDR1 is MNHNS and CDR2 SASEGT. The CDR3 totals 13 residues. The CDR3 coding sequence is TGTGTCACCGGGGCTAGCGGGAGTATCGAGCAGTACTTC. This translates into CVTGASGSIEQYF.

This clonotype was picked up a small number of times. At one end, the junction sequence differs from germline, possibly due to a read error. The rearrangement joins TRBV6-6 to TRBJ2-1; D possibly matches TRBD1 or TRBD2 (6 bases each). The CDR3 sequence is 13 residues long. Germline CDR1 and CDR2: MNHNY and SVGAGI (reference sequence). The CDR3 nucleotides read TGTGCCAGCAGTTACTCGGGGGGCAATGGGCAGTTCTTC. Translating gives CASSYSGGNGQFF.